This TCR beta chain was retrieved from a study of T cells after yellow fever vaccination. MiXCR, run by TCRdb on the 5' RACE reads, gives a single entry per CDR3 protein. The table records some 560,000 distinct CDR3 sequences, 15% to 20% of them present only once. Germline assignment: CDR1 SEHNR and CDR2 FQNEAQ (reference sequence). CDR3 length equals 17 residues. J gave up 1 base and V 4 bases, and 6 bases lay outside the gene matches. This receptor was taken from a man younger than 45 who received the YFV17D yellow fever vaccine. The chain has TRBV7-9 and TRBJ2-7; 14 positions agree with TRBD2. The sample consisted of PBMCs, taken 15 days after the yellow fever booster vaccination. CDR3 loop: CASSSAGTSGGSYEQYF. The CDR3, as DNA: TGTGCCAGCAGCTCCGCCGGGACTAGCGGGGGATCCTACGAGCAGTACTTC.